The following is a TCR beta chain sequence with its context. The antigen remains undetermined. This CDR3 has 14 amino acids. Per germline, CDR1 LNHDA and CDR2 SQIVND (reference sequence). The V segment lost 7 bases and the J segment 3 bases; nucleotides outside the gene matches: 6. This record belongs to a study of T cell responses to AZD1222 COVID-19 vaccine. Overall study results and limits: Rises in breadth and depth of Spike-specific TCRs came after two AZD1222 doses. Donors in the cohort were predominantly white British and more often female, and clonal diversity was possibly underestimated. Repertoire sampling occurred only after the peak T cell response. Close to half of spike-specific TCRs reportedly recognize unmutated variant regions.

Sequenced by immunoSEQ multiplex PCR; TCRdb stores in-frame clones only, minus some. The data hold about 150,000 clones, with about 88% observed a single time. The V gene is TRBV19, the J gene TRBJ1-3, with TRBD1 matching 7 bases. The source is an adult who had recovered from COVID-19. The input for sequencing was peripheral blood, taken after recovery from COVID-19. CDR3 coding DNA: TGTGCCAGTACCCCGACAGGGAATGGAAACACCATATATTTT. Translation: CASTPTGNGNTIYF.